This is a list of T cell receptor beta chains from one sample in a study of T cell responses to AZD1222 COVID-19 vaccine. Using immunoSEQ multiplex PCR, the repertoire was profiled, and TCRdb retains in-frame clones only, with some absent. The sample consists of around 180,000 clones, more than 75% of them appearing once. This material consisted of peripheral blood, taken 28 days after the second AZD1222 dose. The receptors here all came from an adult who received the AZD1222 COVID-19 vaccine. Each CDR3 is given with its conserved first and last residue. D genes are given only for firm matches. Size tells how often a clone was seen (once, few, many) or the class of an expanded clone, and some rows leave it out.

CASSLNVDPTGANVLTF	TGTGCCAGCAGCTTAAATGTGGACCCCACTGGGGCCAACGTCCTGACTTTC	.	TRBJ2-6	TRBV7-9	.
CAIRGGQPDNEQFF	TGTGCCATCAGGGGGGGACAGCCCGACAATGAGCAGTTCTTC	.	TRBJ2-1	TRBV10-3	.
CASKSSRQGEKLFF	TGCGCCAGCAAATCCTCCCGGCAGGGGGAAAAACTGTTTTTT	.	TRBJ1-4	TRBV10-2	.
CASSIQGTGNTIYF	TGTGCCAGTAGTATTCAGGGGACTGGAAACACCATATATTTT	.	TRBJ1-3	TRBV19	.
CASSQDEGMGYGYTF	TGCGCCAGCAGCCAAGATGAGGGGATGGGGTATGGCTACACCTTC	few	TRBJ1-2	TRBV4-3	.
CASRGQGARTEAFF	TGTGCCAGCAGGGGACAGGGGGCAAGGACTGAAGCTTTCTTT	.	TRBJ1-1	TRBV28	TRBD1
CASSIERNTDTQYF	TGTGCCAGTAGTATAGAGCGCAACACAGATACGCAGTATTTT	.	TRBJ2-3	TRBV19	.
CASSLSGNARETQYF	TGTGCCAGCAGCCTTAGCGGGAATGCGCGAGAGACCCAGTACTTC	.	TRBJ2-5	TRBV3-1/TRBV3-2	TRBD2
CASRGGRVADTQYF	TGTGCCAGCAGGGGGGGGAGGGTGGCAGATACGCAGTATTTT	.	TRBJ2-3	TRBV6-5	TRBD2
CASSQPGAADTNIQYF	TGTGCCAGCTCACAACCTGGGGCAGCCGATACAAACATTCAGTACTTC	.	TRBJ2-4	TRBV18	.
CASRGIVEAFF	TGTGCCAGCAGGGGCATCGTTGAAGCTTTCTTT	.	TRBJ1-1	TRBV28	.
CASSSRAGRYF	TGTGCCAGCAGTTCAAGAGCCGGGAGGTACTTC	.	TRBJ2-7	TRBV28	.
CASSQVKAGGIGYTF	TGCGCCAGCAGCCAAGTTAAGGCAGGGGGCATTGGCTACACCTTC	.	TRBJ1-2	TRBV4-3	TRBD1
CASSLRADTQYF	TGTGCCAGCAGTTTAAGAGCGGATACGCAGTATTTT	.	TRBJ2-3	TRBV28	.
CASSFTSGSSYNEQFF	TGCGCCAGCAGCTTTACCAGCGGGAGCTCCTACAATGAGCAGTTCTTC	.	TRBJ2-1	TRBV5-1	TRBD2
CASSSRTGDTDTQYF	TGTGCCAGCAGCTCGAGGACAGGGGACACAGATACGCAGTATTTT	.	TRBJ2-3	TRBV11-2	TRBD1
CASSTHSGNANTGELFF	TGTGCCAGCAGCACCCATAGCGGGAACGCGAACACCGGGGAGCTGTTTTTT	.	TRBJ2-2	TRBV4-2	TRBD2
CASSLEQAGRNGYTF	TGCGCCAGCAGCTTGGAACAGGCAGGGCGGAATGGCTACACCTTC	.	TRBJ1-2	TRBV5-1	.
CASQISGGRNTGELFF	TGTGCCAGCCAAATTAGCGGGGGCAGGAACACCGGGGAGCTGTTTTTT	.	TRBJ2-2	TRBV9	TRBD2
CSGTGYGGEQFF	TGCAGCGGGACAGGGTACGGAGGTGAGCAGTTCTTC	.	TRBJ2-1	TRBV29-1	TRBD1
CASSLIGTGPNEQFF	TGTGCCAGCAGCTTAATAGGGACTGGCCCCAATGAGCAGTTCTTC	.	TRBJ2-1	TRBV7-2	.
CATSEAGNTEAFF	TGTGCCACCAGTGAGGCGGGGAACACTGAAGCTTTCTTT	.	TRBJ1-1	TRBV24-1	.
CASTNQDPSITDTQYF	TGTGCCAGCACCAACCAAGACCCTAGCATAACAGATACGCAGTATTTT	.	TRBJ2-3	TRBV9	.
CASSQEGSSSYEQYF	TGTGCCAGCAGCCAAGAGGGGAGCTCCTCCTACGAGCAGTACTTC	once	TRBJ2-7	TRBV3-1/TRBV3-2	.
CSVDAGATEAFF	TGCAGCGTTGATGCGGGGGCCACTGAAGCTTTCTTT	.	TRBJ1-1	TRBV29-1	.
CASSRNQPQHF	TGTGCCAGCAGCCGGAATCAGCCCCAGCATTTT	.	TRBJ1-5	TRBV12-3/TRBV12-4	.
CASSIKRESYNEQFF	TGTGCCAGTAGTATTAAGCGGGAGTCCTACAATGAGCAGTTCTTC	.	TRBJ2-1	TRBV19	TRBD2
CASSLLRGGGDTEAFF	TGCGCCAGCAGCCTCCTCCGGGGAGGGGGGGACACTGAAGCTTTCTTT	.	TRBJ1-1	TRBV4-1	.
CASSSKLAEAYEQYF	TGTGCCAGCAGCTCCAAACTAGCGGAGGCCTACGAGCAGTACTTC	once	TRBJ2-7	TRBV7-2	TRBD2
CASSPRAGTGGTEAFF	TGTGCCAGTAGTCCCCGAGCCGGGACAGGGGGCACTGAAGCTTTCTTT	.	TRBJ1-1	TRBV19	TRBD1
CASSQGQAMNTEAFF	TGCGCCAGCAGCCAAGGACAGGCGATGAACACTGAAGCTTTCTTT	few	TRBJ1-1	TRBV4-3	.
CATSKLSAGNTEAFF	TGTGCCACGAGCAAGCTGTCGGCGGGGAACACTGAAGCTTTCTTT	.	TRBJ1-1	TRBV15	.
CASSYPNRGMGEQFF	TGTGCCAGCAGTTACCCCAACAGGGGGATGGGTGAGCAGTTCTTC	.	TRBJ2-1	TRBV6-5	TRBD1
CASSDGDRDRETQYF	TGTGCCAGTAGTGATGGGGACAGGGACCGGGAGACCCAGTACTTC	.	TRBJ2-5	TRBV19	TRBD1
CASSRLAGGPGNEQFF	TGTGCCAGCAGTCGACTAGCGGGAGGCCCCGGCAATGAGCAGTTCTTC	.	TRBJ2-1	TRBV6-4	TRBD2
CASSPPRGERGTNEKLFF	TGTGCCAGCAGCCCTCCCCGGGGGGAGAGGGGAACTAATGAAAAACTGTTTTTT	.	TRBJ1-4	TRBV21-1	.
CASSGGARNQPQHF	TGTGCCAGCAGTGGCGGGGCTCGCAATCAGCCCCAGCATTTT	few	TRBJ1-5	TRBV27	.
CASSPGLAGGLSEQFF	TGTGCCAGCAGCCCGGGACTAGCGGGAGGTCTGAGTGAGCAGTTCTTC	.	TRBJ2-1	TRBV14	TRBD2
CASNREKGSYNSPLHF	TGCGCCAGCAACAGGGAAAAGGGCTCCTATAATTCACCCCTCCACTTT	.	TRBJ1-6	TRBV23-1	.
CASSQDSGRAYNEQFF	TGTGCCAGCAGCCAAGATAGCGGGAGGGCCTACAATGAGCAGTTCTTC	few	TRBJ2-1	TRBV4-2	TRBD2
CASSFVSGGWETQYF	TGTGCCAGCAGCTTTGTTAGCGGGGGATGGGAGACCCAGTACTTC	.	TRBJ2-5	TRBV12-1	.
CASSEVQGLGYSNQPQHF	TGTGCCAGCAGTGAAGTACAGGGGTTGGGGTATAGCAATCAGCCCCAGCATTTT	.	TRBJ1-5	TRBV6-1	TRBD1
CASSAGGGGPDTQYF	TGTGCCAGCAGCGCGGGGGGGGGCGGCCCAGATACGCAGTATTTT	.	TRBJ2-3	TRBV13	TRBD2
CASSPPLRNRVRSPLHF	TGTGCCAGCAGCCCCCCCCTAAGGAACAGGGTGAGATCACCCCTCCACTTT	.	TRBJ1-6	TRBV3-1/TRBV3-2	.
CATSDQPGLAGGHEQYF	TGTGCCACCAGTGATCAACCGGGGCTAGCGGGAGGTCACGAGCAGTACTTC	.	TRBJ2-7	TRBV24-1	TRBD2
CASSPGGADYGYTF	TGTGCCAGCTCCCCCGGAGGGGCGGACTATGGCTACACCTTC	.	TRBJ1-2	TRBV18	.
CASSPGRSTGANVLTF	TGTGCCAGCTCACCGGGAAGGTCTACTGGGGCCAACGTCCTGACTTTC	.	TRBJ2-6	TRBV18	.
CAISEPWGGGKEKLFF	TGTGCCATCAGTGAACCCTGGGGGGGCGGGAAAGAAAAACTGTTTTTT	.	TRBJ1-4	TRBV10-3	.
CASSLRGFRSTGELFF	TGTGCCAGCAGCCTCAGGGGTTTCAGGTCCACCGGGGAGCTGTTTTTT	.	TRBJ2-2	TRBV5-6	.
CASTYSEGQPQHF	TGTGCCAGCACCTACAGTGAAGGTCAGCCCCAGCATTTT	once	TRBJ1-5	TRBV12-3/TRBV12-4	.
CASRAGDFTQYF	TGTGCCAGCCGAGCAGGGGATTTTACGCAGTATTTT	.	TRBJ2-3	TRBV12-3/TRBV12-4	.
CASSQGGTPGELFF	TGCGCCAGCAGCCAAGGAGGGACCCCCGGGGAGCTGTTTTTT	.	TRBJ2-2	TRBV4-1	.
CSASLSETALSINYGYTF	TGCAGTGCTAGTTTGAGCGAGACAGCTCTATCGATTAACTATGGCTACACCTTC	.	TRBJ1-2	TRBV20-1	.
CASMGTGTSGTGELFF	TGTGCCAGTATGGGGACAGGGACCTCGGGCACCGGGGAGCTGTTTTTT	.	TRBJ2-2	TRBV19	TRBD1
CASSLGGSSNEQYF	TGCGCCAGCAGCTTAGGCGGGAGTAGCAACGAGCAGTACTTC	.	TRBJ2-7	TRBV5-1	TRBD2
CAWSPPGGHTQYF	TGTGCCTGGAGTCCGCCAGGGGGGCATACGCAGTATTTT	once	TRBJ2-3	TRBV30	.
CASSTGLSNEQFF	TGTGCCAGTAGTACAGGACTAAGCAATGAGCAGTTCTTC	.	TRBJ2-1	TRBV19	.
CASSGASSYEQYF	TGCGCCAGCAGTGGGGCCAGCTCCTACGAGCAGTACTTC	.	TRBJ2-7	TRBV5-1	.
CASSLDYGYTF	TGTGCCAGTAGTCTGGACTATGGCTACACCTTC	.	TRBJ1-2	TRBV19	.